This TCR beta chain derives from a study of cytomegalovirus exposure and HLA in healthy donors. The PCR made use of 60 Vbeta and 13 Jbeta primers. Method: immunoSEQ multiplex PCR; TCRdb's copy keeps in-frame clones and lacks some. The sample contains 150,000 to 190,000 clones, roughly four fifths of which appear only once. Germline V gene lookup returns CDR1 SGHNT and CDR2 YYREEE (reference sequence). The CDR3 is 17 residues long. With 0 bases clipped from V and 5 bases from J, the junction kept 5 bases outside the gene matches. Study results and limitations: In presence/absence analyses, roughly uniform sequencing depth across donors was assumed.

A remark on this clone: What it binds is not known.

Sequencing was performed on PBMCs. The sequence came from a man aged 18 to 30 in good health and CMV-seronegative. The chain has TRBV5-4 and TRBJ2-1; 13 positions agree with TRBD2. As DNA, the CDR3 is TGTGCCAGCAGCTTGGCGTCGGGACTAGCGGGGAACAATGAGCAGTTCTTC. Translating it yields CASSLASGLAGNNEQFF.